This is a list of T cell receptor beta chains from one sample in a study of cytomegalovirus exposure and HLA in healthy donors. Data came from immunoSEQ multiplex PCR; TCRdb stores just in-frame clones and leaves some out. The sample totals roughly 200,000 clones. The sample was PBMCs. Receptors originate from a girl aged 2-10 years in good health and CMV-seropositive. Both conserved end residues are part of each CDR3. The order of the fields is V gene, J gene, D gene, CDR3 protein, CDR3 DNA. A D gene is named only where the DNA matches it firmly.

TRBV11-2,TRBJ2-7,-,CASSLGYESYEQYF,TGTGCCAGCAGCTTAGGATATGAGAGCTACGAGCAGTACTTC
TRBV9,TRBJ2-5,TRBD2,CASASGTWRETQYF,TGTGCCAGCGCTAGCGGAACCTGGAGGGAGACCCAGTACTTC
TRBV7-9,TRBJ1-5,-,CASSRTDSNQPQHF,TGTGCCAGCAGTCGGACAGATAGCAATCAGCCCCAGCATTTT
TRBV5-4,TRBJ2-7,-,CASSPTGSYEQYF,TGTGCCAGCAGCCCCACGGGCTCCTACGAGCAGTACTTC
TRBV5-1,TRBJ2-1,-,CASSGQGTYNEQFF,TGCGCCAGCAGCGGTCAGGGGACCTACAATGAGCAGTTCTTC
TRBV11-2,TRBJ2-5,-,CASSPSGAGETQYF,TGTGCCAGCAGCCCATCTGGGGCTGGGGAGACCCAGTACTTC
TRBV6-5,TRBJ2-1,-,CASQAGRSYNEQFF,TGTGCCAGCCAGGCGGGACGATCCTACAATGAGCAGTTCTTC
TRBV4-1,TRBJ1-1,-,CASSRGGLEQAFF,TGCGCCAGCAGCCGCGGCGGACTGGAACAAGCTTTCTTT
TRBV6-5,TRBJ1-5,-,CASSLTEYSNQPQHF,TGTGCCAGCAGCTTGACTGAATATAGCAATCAGCCCCAGCATTTT
TRBV7-2,TRBJ2-5,TRBD2,CASSISGAQETQYF,TGTGCCAGCAGCATTAGCGGGGCACAAGAGACCCAGTACTTC
TRBV2,TRBJ2-5,-,CASSRGGVGETQYF,TGTGCCAGCAGTCGTGGCGGCGTAGGAGAGACCCAGTACTTC
TRBV7-2,TRBJ2-1,TRBD2,CASSRGLAGAYNEQFF,TGTGCCAGCAGCCGGGGACTAGCGGGAGCCTACAATGAGCAGTTCTTC
TRBV5-1,TRBJ1-2,-,CASSQSLPGLTRANYGYTF,TGCGCCAGCAGCCAGTCCCTCCCGGGTCTCACTAGAGCTAACTATGGCTACACCTTC
TRBV5-4,TRBJ2-7,TRBD2,CASSLALAGGFEQYF,TGTGCCAGCAGCTTGGCCCTAGCGGGAGGATTCGAGCAGTACTTC
TRBV6-5,TRBJ1-1,-,CASSSVREAFF,TGTGCCAGCAGTTCAGTACGTGAAGCTTTCTTT
TRBV6-5,TRBJ1-5,TRBD1,CASSYTRDRDQPQHF,TGTGCCAGCAGTTACACCCGGGACAGGGATCAGCCCCAGCATTTT
TRBV6-4,TRBJ1-5,-,CASSSDSGQPQHF,TGTGCCAGCAGTTCCGACTCCGGGCAGCCCCAGCATTTT
TRBV7-8,TRBJ2-5,TRBD2,CASSFSLGREGSGNQETQYF,TGTGCCAGCAGCTTTAGCCTAGGGCGGGAGGGTTCAGGGAACCAAGAGACCCAGTACTTC
TRBV28,TRBJ1-4,-,CASSFKSGIPATNEKLFF,TGTGCCAGCAGTTTTAAATCCGGGATCCCAGCAACTAATGAAAAACTGTTTTTT
TRBV7-8,TRBJ2-7,-,CASSPFRGKYEQYF,TGTGCCAGCAGCCCGTTTAGGGGGAAATACGAGCAGTACTTC
TRBV14,TRBJ1-1,-,CASSLYTEAFF,TGTGCCAGCAGCCTATACACTGAAGCTTTCTTT
TRBV28,TRBJ2-7,TRBD1,CASSSQDRGRHEQYF,TGTGCCAGCAGTTCCCAGGACAGGGGCCGGCACGAGCAGTACTTC
TRBV28,TRBJ2-2,TRBD2,CASRTGLALPDERTGELFF,TGTGCCAGCAGGACGGGACTAGCATTACCGGATGAAAGGACCGGGGAGCTGTTTTTT
TRBV28,TRBJ2-5,TRBD1,CASSSTGEETQYF,TGTGCCAGCAGTTCAACAGGGGAAGAGACCCAGTACTTC
TRBV4-1,TRBJ2-1,-,CASSQVALASSYNEQFF,TGCGCCAGCAGCCAAGTTGCGCTAGCGAGCTCCTACAATGAGCAGTTCTTC
TRBV12-2,TRBJ1-2,-,CASRSGRTGREGYTF,TGTGCAAGTCGCTCAGGAAGGACAGGACGTGAGGGCTACACCTTC
TRBV2,TRBJ2-3,TRBD1,CASSEGQGQGTDTQYF,TGTGCCAGCAGTGAAGGACAGGGTCAGGGCACAGATACGCAGTATTTT
TRBV5-1,TRBJ2-1,-,CASSFEFSAWGNEQFF,TGCGCCAGCAGCTTCGAATTTAGCGCTTGGGGCAATGAGCAGTTCTTC
TRBV5-1,TRBJ1-1,-,CASRLTGSGTEAFF,TGCGCCAGCAGATTGACAGGCTCGGGCACTGAAGCTTTCTTT
TRBV11-1,TRBJ2-7,-,CASSSRVHEQYF,TGTGCCAGCAGCTCGCGGGTGCACGAGCAGTACTTC
TRBV6-6,TRBJ2-3,-,CASSVTASSTDTQYF,TGTGCCAGCAGTGTGACAGCGTCTAGCACAGATACGCAGTATTTT
TRBV28,TRBJ2-1,-,CASSLLTDLGDKQFF,TGTGCCAGCAGTTTACTTACTGATTTAGGGGACAAGCAGTTCTTC